This entry is about one T cell receptor (beta chain). As yet, its antigen is unknown. Naive cells were sorted as CD45RO-, CCR7+, CD27+ and CD95-. The source of the sample is a study of CXCR3-negative and CXCR3-positive naive CD8 T cells. Study findings and constraints: TRB CDR3s of CXCR3-positive naive cells were more hydrophobic than those of CXCR3-negative naive cells.

TRB cDNA was prepared as libraries by UMI-labeled 5' RACE. TCRdb reprocessed the 5' RACE reads and reports one entry per CDR3 protein, with no DNA. Reported are around 60,000 distinct CDR3 sequences; the ten largest clones contain around 0.75%. Material for sequencing was naive CXCR3+ CD8+ T cells from blood. Regarding subset: CD45RO-CCR7+CD27+CD95- naive CD8+ T cells expressing CXCR3 (TNR3+). This sequence was found in a human donor in good health. Some clones in this sample may be carry-over from other donors' samples.

CDR3: CASIGQGAYGYTF. The chain combines TRBV12-3 or TRBV12-4 with TRBJ1-2; the TCRdb call, TRBD1, lacks DNA for checking. This CDR3 region has 13 residues.